This TCR beta chain was sequenced in a study of neurological immune-mediated disorders. MiXCR, applied by TCRdb to the 5' RACE reads, yields one record per CDR3 protein. The top ten clones hold less than 15% of a sample with 45,000 to 50,000 distinct CDR3 sequences, 3% of them seen once. This clonotype was recorded at least ten times. The sample comprised PBMCs. This clonotype originated in a woman between 50 and 59 years old with multiple sclerosis.

CDR3 nucleotide sequence: TGCGCCAGCAGCTTGGATGGGGGGAGCTACAATGAGCAGTTCTTC. It is translated as CASSLDGGSYNEQFF. The genes are TRBV5-1 and TRBJ2-1, with D maybe TRBD2 (6 bases). Germline lookup yields CDR1 SGHRS and CDR2 YFSETQ. V lost 0 bases, J lost 3 bases, and 10 bases lay in between. The CDR3 has 15 residues.